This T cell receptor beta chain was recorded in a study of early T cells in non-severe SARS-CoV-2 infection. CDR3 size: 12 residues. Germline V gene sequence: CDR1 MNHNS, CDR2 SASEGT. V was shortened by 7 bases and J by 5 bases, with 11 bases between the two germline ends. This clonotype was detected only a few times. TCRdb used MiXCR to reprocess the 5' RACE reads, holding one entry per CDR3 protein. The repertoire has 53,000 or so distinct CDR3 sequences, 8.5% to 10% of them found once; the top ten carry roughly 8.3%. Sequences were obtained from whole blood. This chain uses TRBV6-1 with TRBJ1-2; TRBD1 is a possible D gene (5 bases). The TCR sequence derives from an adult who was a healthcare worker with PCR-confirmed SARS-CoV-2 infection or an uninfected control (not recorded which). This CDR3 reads CASKKGDYGYTF. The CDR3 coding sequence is TGTGCCAGCAAGAAAGGGGATTATGGCTACACCTTC.